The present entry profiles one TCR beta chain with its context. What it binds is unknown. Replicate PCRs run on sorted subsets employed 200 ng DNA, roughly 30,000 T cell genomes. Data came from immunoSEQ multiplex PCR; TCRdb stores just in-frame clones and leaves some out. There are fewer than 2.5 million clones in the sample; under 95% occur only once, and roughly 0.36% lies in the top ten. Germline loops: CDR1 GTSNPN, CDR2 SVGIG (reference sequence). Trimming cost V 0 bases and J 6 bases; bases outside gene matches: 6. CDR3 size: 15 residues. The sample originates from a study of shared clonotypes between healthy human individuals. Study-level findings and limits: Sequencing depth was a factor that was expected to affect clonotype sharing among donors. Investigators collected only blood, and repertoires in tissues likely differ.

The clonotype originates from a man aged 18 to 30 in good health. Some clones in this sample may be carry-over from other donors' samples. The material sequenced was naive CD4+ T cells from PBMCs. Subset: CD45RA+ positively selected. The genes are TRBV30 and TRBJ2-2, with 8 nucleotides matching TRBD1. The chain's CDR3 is CAWSVRRGPAGELFF. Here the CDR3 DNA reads TGTGCCTGGAGTGTACGCAGGGGGCCAGCCGGGGAGCTGTTTTTT.